Included here is one T cell receptor (beta chain) sequence, with context. V lost 8 bases and J lost 7; bases outside the gene matches: 7. Germline-derived CDR1 and CDR2 are SNHLY and FYNNEI. The CDR3 extends over 13 amino acids. Per the original methods: It was from reference gene primer amplification that nucleated cell counts were estimated. The method was immunoSEQ multiplex PCR; TCRdb's version includes in-frame clones alone and lacks a portion of them. V and J calls and clone size are as listed in that table; D and trimming were resolved from the DNA. This sample carries some 30,000 clones, roughly 88% of them seen once, and the ten largest clones take over 0.95%. This entry comes from a study of blood T cell repertoires in COVID-19. As for the study in general: Spain, Italy and the United States supplied samples that represented acute and convalescent COVID-19. The cDNA or gDNA used as material had been derived from T cells, B-cell-depleted T cells, or PBMCs.

The gene calls are TRBV2 and TRBJ2-1; the match to TRBD2 covers 8 bases. Input material: peripheral blood. This clonotype was sampled from a man in his sixties or seventies with active or convalescent COVID-19. CDR3 protein: CASYSGTSNEQFF. CDR3 sequence (DNA): TGTGCCAGCTATTCCGGGACTAGTAATGAGCAGTTCTTC. The full variable domain, with the rest looked up from reference TRBV2 and TRBJ2-1, is EPEVTQTPSHQVTQMGQEVILRCVPISNHLYFYWYRQILGQKVEFLVSFYNNEISEKSEIFDDQFSVERPDGSNFTLKIRSTKLEDSAMYFCASYSGTSNEQFFGPGTRLTVL.